Each of the 9 T cell receptor beta chains below was sequenced from the same sample in a study of blood T cell dynamics during melanoma immunotherapy. The method was immunoSEQ multiplex PCR; TCRdb's version includes in-frame clones alone and lacks a portion of them. The sample includes thousands of clones, around 83% of them seen just once. Time point denoted: week 3, after first cycle of checkpoint inhibitor. Source: blood, taken from a patient treated with checkpoint blockade. These TCRs come from a human donor with melanoma.

This chain connects TRBV28 to TRBJ2-7; D is perhaps TRBD1 (5 bases). This CDR3 contains 13 residues. V was trimmed by 5 bases and J by 3 bases, leaving 11 bases between them. Germline CDR1 MDHEN, CDR2 SYDVKM. Here the CDR3 reads CASSMTDYYEQYF. CDR3 bases: TGTGCCAGCAGTATGACAGATTACTACGAGCAGTACTTC.

This clone was observed a single time. This sequence joins TRBV9 and TRBJ1-1; a possible D gene is TRBD1 (5 bases). Germline V gene data show CDR1 as SGDLS and CDR2 as YYNGEE. This CDR3 spans 13 amino acids. Between the trimmed V and J ends, which lost 0 bases and 5 bases, there was a span of 8 bases. The CDR3 DNA reads TGTGCCAGCAGCGTAGATCCAGGGACTGAAGCTTTCTTT. Encoded protein: CASSVDPGTEAFF.

The chain carries TRBV7-9 and TRBJ2-3; 12 bases map to TRBD2. With 2 bases clipped from V and 3 bases from J, the junction kept 9 bases outside the gene matches. The CDR3 length is 18 residues. CDR1 and CDR2 (germline): SEHNR, FQNEAQ (reference sequence). Here the CDR3 reads CASSLPNRLAGVTDTQYF. CDR3 nucleotide sequence: TGTGCCAGCAGCTTACCTAATCGACTAGCGGGAGTGACAGATACGCAGTATTTT. Full variable domain (remainder filled in from reference TRBV7-9 and TRBJ2-3): DTGVSQNPRHKITKRGQNVTFRCDPISEHNRLYWYRQTLGQGPEFLTYFQNEAQLEKSRLLSDRFSAERPKGSFSTLEIQRTEQGDSAMYLCASSLPNRLAGVTDTQYFGPGTRLTVL.

Written as DNA, the CDR3 is TGTGCCAGCAGAAACATCCCTGTCGCGAACACCGGGGAGCTGTTTTTT. Translation gives CASRNIPVANTGELFF. The chain couples TRBV5-4 to TRBJ2-2; D ambiguous. The CDR3 loop spans 16 amino acids. Germline V gives CDR1 SGHNT, CDR2 YYREEE (reference sequence). V dropped 5 bases and J dropped 0 bases, with 14 bases sitting between them.

V usage is TRBV28 and J usage is TRBJ1-1, with no clear D. The CDR3 contains 13 residues. V lost 6 bases and J 0 bases, leaving 8 bases between the germline ends. Looked up from germline, CDR1 is MDHEN and CDR2 is SYDVKM. CDR3 sequence: CASSPYMNTEAFF. The CDR3 bases are TGTGCCAGCAGCCCCTACATGAACACTGAAGCTTTCTTT.

This chain links TRBV19 with TRBJ2-1; D tentatively reads TRBD1 or TRBD2 (5 bases each). V lost 4 bases and J lost 0, with 10 bases in between. The CDR3 has 15 residues. From germline, CDR1 is LNHDA and CDR2 SQIVND (reference sequence). CDR3 nucleotide sequence: TGTGCCAGTAGTAGGGACCGAAGCTCCTACAATGAGCAGTTCTTC. It encodes CASSRDRSSYNEQFF.

J is TRBJ2-7 and V is TRBV5-4; 9 bases fit TRBD2. Germline CDR1 is SGHNT and CDR2 is YYREEE (reference sequence). J lost 5 bases, V lost 2 bases, and 8 bases had no gene match. The CDR3 is made up of 15 amino acids. DNA of the CDR3: TGTGCCAGCAGCTTAGGGGCGGGAGGGCCCCACGAGCAGTACTTC. It translates to CASSLGAGGPHEQYF.

The chain uses TRBV6-1 and TRBJ2-7, with TRBD1 identical over 10 bases. V was pared by 8 bases and J by 4 bases, with 2 bases of the junction left unmatched. Germline V CDR1 and CDR2: MNHNS, SASEGT. This CDR3 is 12 amino acids long. CDR3 region: CASGDRGYEQYF. The CDR3 region has the DNA TGTGCCAGCGGGGACAGGGGATACGAGCAGTACTTC.

The genes are TRBV28 and TRBJ1-3; D gene unclear. V was shortened by 6 bases and J by 6 bases, with 24 bases between the two germline ends. Germline V lookup: CDR1 MDHEN, CDR2 SYDVKM. The CDR3 has 17 amino acids. The DNA of the CDR3 is TGTGCCAGCAGGCCACTCGGAGCAGGCCCCTTACTAAACACCATATATTTT. Its translation: CASRPLGAGPLLNTIYF.